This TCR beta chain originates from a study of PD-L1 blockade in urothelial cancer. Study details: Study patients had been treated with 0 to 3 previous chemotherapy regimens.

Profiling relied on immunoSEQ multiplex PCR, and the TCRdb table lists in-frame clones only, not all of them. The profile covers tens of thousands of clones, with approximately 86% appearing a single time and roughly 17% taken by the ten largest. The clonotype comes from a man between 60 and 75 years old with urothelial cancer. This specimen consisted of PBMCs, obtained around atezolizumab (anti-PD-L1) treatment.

In DNA, the CDR3 is TGCGCCAGCAGCGTACAGGGGGGGGGTGAAAAACTGTTTTTT. This codes for CASSVQGGGEKLFF. V usage is TRBV5-1 and J usage is TRBJ1-4, with 8 bases aligning to TRBD1. The V gene end was trimmed by 4 bases and the J gene end by 7 bases; junction bases not matched to a gene: 6. CDR3 length: 14 residues. Germline V gene sequence: CDR1 SGHRS, CDR2 YFSETQ. Drawing the rest from reference TRBV5-1 and TRBJ1-4, the complete variable domain is KAGVTQTPRYLIKTRGQQVTLSCSPISGHRSVSWYQQTPGQGLQFLFEYFSETQRNKGNFPGRFSGRQFSNSRSEMNVSTLELGDSALYLCASSVQGGGEKLFFGSGTQLSVL.